The text below deals with one T cell receptor beta chain. The antigen remains unidentified. The CDR3 is 12 amino acids. Germline values: CDR1 LGHDT, CDR2 YNNKEL (reference sequence). V was cut by 4 bases and J by 5 bases, with 9 bases left in between. This specimen belongs to a study of T cell responses to AZD1222 COVID-19 vaccine. The method was immunoSEQ multiplex PCR; TCRdb's version includes in-frame clones alone and lacks a portion of them. The table includes more than 85,000 clones, approximately 91% detected once. Findings and caveats of the study: When two AZD1222 doses had been given, Spike-specific TCR breadth and depth rose. Baseline seropositivity characterized only 5 or 6 AZD1222 recipients.

The V call is TRBV3-1 (or the pseudogene TRBV3-2), the J call TRBJ2-7; D is unclear. The material was peripheral blood, obtained on day 0 of AZD1222 vaccination. This clonotype was obtained from an adult in good health. The CDR3 region is CASSRFVHEQYF. CDR3 bases: TGTGCCAGCAGCCGATTTGTCCACGAGCAGTACTTC.